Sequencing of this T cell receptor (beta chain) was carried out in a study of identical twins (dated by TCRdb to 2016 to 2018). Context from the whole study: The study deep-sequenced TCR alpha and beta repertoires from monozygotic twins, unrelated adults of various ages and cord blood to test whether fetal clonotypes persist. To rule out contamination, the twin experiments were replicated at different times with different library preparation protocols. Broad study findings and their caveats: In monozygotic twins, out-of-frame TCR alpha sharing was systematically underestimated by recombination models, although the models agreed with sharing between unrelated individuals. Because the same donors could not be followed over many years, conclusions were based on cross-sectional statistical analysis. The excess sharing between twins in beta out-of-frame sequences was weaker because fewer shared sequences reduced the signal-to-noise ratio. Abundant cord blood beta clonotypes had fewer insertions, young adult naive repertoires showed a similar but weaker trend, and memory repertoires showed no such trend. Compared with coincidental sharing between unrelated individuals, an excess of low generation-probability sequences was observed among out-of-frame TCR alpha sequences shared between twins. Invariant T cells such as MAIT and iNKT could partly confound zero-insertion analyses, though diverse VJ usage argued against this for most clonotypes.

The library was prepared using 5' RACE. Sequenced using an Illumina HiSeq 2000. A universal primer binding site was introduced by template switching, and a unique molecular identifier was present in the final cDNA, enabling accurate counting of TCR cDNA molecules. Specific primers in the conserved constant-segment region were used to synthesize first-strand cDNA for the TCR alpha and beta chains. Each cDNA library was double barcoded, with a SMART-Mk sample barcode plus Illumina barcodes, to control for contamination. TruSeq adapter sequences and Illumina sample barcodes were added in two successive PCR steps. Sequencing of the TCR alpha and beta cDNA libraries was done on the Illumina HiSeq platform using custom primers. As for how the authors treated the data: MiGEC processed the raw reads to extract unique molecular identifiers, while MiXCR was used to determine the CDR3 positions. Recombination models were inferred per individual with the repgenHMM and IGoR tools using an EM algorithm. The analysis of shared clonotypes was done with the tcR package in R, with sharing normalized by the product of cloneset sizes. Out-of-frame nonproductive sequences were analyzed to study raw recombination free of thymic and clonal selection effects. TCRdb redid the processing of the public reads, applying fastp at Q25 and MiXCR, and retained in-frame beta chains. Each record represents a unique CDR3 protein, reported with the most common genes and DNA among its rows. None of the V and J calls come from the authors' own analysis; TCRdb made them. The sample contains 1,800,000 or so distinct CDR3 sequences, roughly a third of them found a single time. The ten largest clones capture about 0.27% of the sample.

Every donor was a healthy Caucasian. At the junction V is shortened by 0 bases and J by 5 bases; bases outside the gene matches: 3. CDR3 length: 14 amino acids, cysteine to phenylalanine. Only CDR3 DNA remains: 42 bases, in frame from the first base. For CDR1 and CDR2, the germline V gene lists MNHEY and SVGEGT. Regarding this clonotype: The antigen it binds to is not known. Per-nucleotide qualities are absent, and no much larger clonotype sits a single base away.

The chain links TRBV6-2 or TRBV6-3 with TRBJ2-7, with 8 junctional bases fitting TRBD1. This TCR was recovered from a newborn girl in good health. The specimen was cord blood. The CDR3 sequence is CASSYSSGGNEQYF. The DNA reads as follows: TGTGCCAGCAGTTACTCGTCAGGGGGCAACGAGCAGTACTTC.